These 10 T cell receptor beta chains share one sample of origin, sequenced in a study of PD-1 blockade in classical Hodgkin lymphoma. The table came from immunoSEQ multiplex PCR; TCRdb's copy has only in-frame clones and leaves some out. The sample shows some 65,000 clones, 71% of them seen only once. All patients experienced relapse after autologous stem cell transplantation, and brentuximab vedotin exposure was variable. Sequenced material: peripheral blood mononuclear cells (PBMCs), taken before the second cycle of nivolumab. Receptors originate from a human donor with classical Hodgkin lymphoma.

This clone was found a few times. The rearrangement links TRBV20-1 to TRBJ2-4; D remains ambiguous. Germline V gene data show CDR1 as DFQATT and CDR2 as SNEGSKA (reference sequence). The CDR3 extends over 11 amino acids. Trimming stripped 3 bases from V and 6 bases from J, with 6 bases between. CDR3 DNA: TGCAGTGCTAGGGACGGAAACATTCAGTACTTC. Protein sequence: CSARDGNIQYF.

The V call is TRBV30, the J call TRBJ1-2, with D unresolved. Trimming removed 3 bases at V and 1 base at J, with 9 bases between. The germline gives CDR1 GTSNPN, CDR2 SVGIG (reference sequence). The CDR3 spans 13 residues. CDR3 in DNA: TGTGCCTGGAGATCCTTAGATAACTATGGCTACACCTTC. This gives the protein CAWRSLDNYGYTF. The full variable domain, its missing parts supplied by reference TRBV30 and TRBJ1-2, is SQTIHQWPATLVQPVGSPLSLECTVEGTSNPNLYWYRQAAGRGLQLLFYSVGIGQISSEVPQNLSASRPQDRQFILSSKKLLLSDSGFYLCAWRSLDNYGYTFGSGTRLTVV.

This rearrangement joins TRBV9 to TRBJ2-1; 8 nucleotides match TRBD1. Germline V gene data show CDR1 as SGDLS and CDR2 as YYNGEE. The CDR3 is made up of 15 amino acids. V was pared by 2 bases and J by 4 bases, with 5 bases of the junction left unmatched. In DNA form, the CDR3 reads TGTGCCAGCAGCGTTTCAGGGGGCTCTTACAATGAGCAGTTCTTC. This encodes CASSVSGGSYNEQFF.

This clone was seen just once. This rearrangement joins TRBV13 to TRBJ2-1; D may be TRBD2 (5 bases). CDR3 length: 18 amino acids. In germline, CDR1 is PRHDT, CDR2 FYEKMQ (reference sequence). Trimming took off 3 bases at V and 1 base at J, with 19 bases between the two ends. The CDR3 DNA is TGTGCCAGCAGCTTGTTCCCCCGGAGCACGGGGTCCTACAATGAGCAGTTCTTC. Translating it yields CASSLFPRSTGSYNEQFF.

CDR3 in amino acids: CASSFGETNEKLFF. The CDR3 coding sequence is TGTGCCAGCAGCTTTGGGGAAACTAATGAAAAACTGTTTTTT. The J gene is TRBJ1-4, the V gene TRBV7-9; D is unresolved. Germline loops: CDR1 SEHNR, CDR2 FQNEAQ (reference sequence). The CDR3 sequence is 14 residues long. V was pared by 3 bases and J by 1 base, with 6 bases between.

This clone has just one count. V is TRBV5-1 and J is TRBJ1-1; D ambiguous. Deletions cut 0 bases from V and 0 bases from J, with 12 bases between. CDR3 size: 16 residues. Per germline, CDR1 SGHRS and CDR2 YFSETQ. The CDR3 here is CASSLGEYTLNTEAFF. DNA of the CDR3: TGCGCCAGCAGCTTGGGAGAGTACACTTTGAACACTGAAGCTTTCTTT. Full variable domain (missing parts from reference TRBV5-1 and TRBJ1-1): KAGVTQTPRYLIKTRGQQVTLSCSPISGHRSVSWYQQTPGQGLQFLFEYFSETQRNKGNFPGRFSGRQFSNSRSEMNVSTLELGDSALYLCASSLGEYTLNTEAFFGQGTRLTVV.

V gene TRBV6-4 combines with J gene TRBJ1-1, with D unclear. Germline-derived CDR1 and CDR2 are MRHNA and SNTAGT. The CDR3 has 13 amino acids. Trimming cost V 5 bases and J 1 base, with 8 bases left between them. The CDR3 protein is CASSREENTEAFF. The CDR3 DNA is TGTGCCAGCAGTCGGGAGGAGAACACTGAAGCTTTCTTT.

The chain joins TRBV28 to TRBJ1-1; no firm D call. CDR1 MDHEN and CDR2 SYDVKM come from the germline V gene. The CDR3 runs to 16 residues. The V and J ends lost 2 bases and 1 base respectively, with 14 bases between them. The CDR3 nucleotides are TGTGCCAGCAGTTTAGGGGTAGGAATGGGGAACACTGAAGCTTTCTTT. Protein sequence: CASSLGVGMGNTEAFF.

This chain links TRBV18 with TRBJ2-6; D is unresolved. Trimming removed 0 bases from V and 2 bases from J, with 14 bases in between. This CDR3 contains 18 residues. The germline gives CDR1 KGHSH, CDR2 LQKENI. CDR3 in amino acids: CASSPPILVRAGANVLTF. CDR3 DNA: TGTGCCAGCTCACCACCCATCCTTGTTAGGGCTGGGGCCAACGTCCTGACTTTC. Drawing the rest from reference TRBV18 and TRBJ2-6, the complete variable domain is NAGVMQNPRHLVRRRGQEARLRCSPMKGHSHVYWYRQLPEEGLKFMVYLQKENIIDESGMPKERFSAEFPKEGPSILRIQQVVRGDSAAYFCASSPPILVRAGANVLTFGAGSRLTVL.

This chain joins TRBV5-6 and TRBJ2-7; D gene uncertain. Germline values: CDR1 SGHDT, CDR2 YYEEEE. V dropped 0 bases and J dropped 5 bases, with 9 bases sitting between them. The CDR3 has 13 amino acids. The CDR3 loop reads CASSLAQWDEQYF. CDR3 nucleotide sequence: TGTGCCAGCAGCTTGGCTCAGTGGGACGAGCAGTACTTC. The full variable domain, in which reference TRBV5-6 and TRBJ2-7 provide the parts outside the CDR3, is DAGVTQSPTHLIKTRGQQVTLRCSPKSGHDTVSWYQQALGQGPQFIFQYYEEEERQRGNFPDRFSGHQFPNYSSELNVNALLLGDSALYLCASSLAQWDEQYFGPGTRLTVT.